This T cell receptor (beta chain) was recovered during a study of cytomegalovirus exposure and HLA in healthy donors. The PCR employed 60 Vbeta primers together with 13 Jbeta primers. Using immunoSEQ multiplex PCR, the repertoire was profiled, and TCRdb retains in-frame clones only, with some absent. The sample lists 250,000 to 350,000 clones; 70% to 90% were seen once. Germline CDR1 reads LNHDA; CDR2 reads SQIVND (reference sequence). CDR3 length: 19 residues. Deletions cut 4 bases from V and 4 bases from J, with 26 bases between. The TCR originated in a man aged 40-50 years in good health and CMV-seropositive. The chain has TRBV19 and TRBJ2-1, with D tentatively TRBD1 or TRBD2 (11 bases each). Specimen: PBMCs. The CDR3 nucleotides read TGTGCCAGTAGTACGGGACAGGGGGTAGCGGGAGGGCCTTACAATGAGCAGTTCTTC. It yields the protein CASSTGQGVAGGPYNEQFF.